This T cell receptor (beta chain) was captured in a study of blood T cell repertoires in COVID-19. J gave up 4 bases and V 3 bases, and 4 bases lay outside the gene matches. Germline V gene lookup returns CDR1 LGHDT and CDR2 YNNKEL (reference sequence). The CDR3 spans 15 residues. Generated by immunoSEQ multiplex PCR, the TCRdb table keeps only in-frame clones and is missing some. The sample lists a few hundred thousand clones, more than 70% occurring once. The source is a woman between 45 and 65 years old with acute or convalescent COVID-19. V and J are TRBV3-1 (or the pseudogene TRBV3-2) and TRBJ2-7; the match to TRBD1 covers 12 bases. The sample was peripheral blood. The CDR3 sequence: CASSQKGQGAYEQYF. Here the CDR3 DNA reads TGTGCCAGCAGCCAGAAGGGACAGGGGGCTTACGAGCAGTACTTC.